One sample yielded the 21 T cell receptor beta chains listed below, sequenced in a study of T cells in Graves' hyperthyroidism and ophthalmopathy (dated by TCRdb to the late 2010s). Library preparation used multiplex PCR. The run used an Illumina HiSeq 2000. The TCR beta CDR3 regions were amplified from RNA transcripts. The first round of RT-PCR for the TCR CDR3 was performed with the HTBI primer set and the Qiagen OneStep RT-PCR kit. TCRdb reanalyzed the raw reads on its own, using fastp at Q25 for trimming and MiXCR for clone calling, and kept in-frame beta chains. For every CDR3 protein sequence, its rows merge into one entry that carries the most common genes and DNA. The sample table shows over 300,000 distinct CDR3 sequences, and about an eighth are seen once. The ten largest account for roughly 35% of the sample. Sample: blood. The receptors come from a woman in her 40s with Graves' ophthalmopathy.

This clonotype was counted between two and nine times. The chain recombines TRBV25-1 with TRBJ2-1; TRBD2 matches 9 bases. The CDR3 length is 15 residues. Trimming cost V 2 bases and J 9 bases; bases outside gene matches: 8. In germline, CDR1 is MGHDK, CDR2 SYGVNS. The CDR3 DNA reads TGTGCCAGCAGTGAAAAAAGCGGGAGGAAGGTTGAGCAGTTCTTC. This codes for CASSEKSGRKVEQFF.

This clonotype was seen a few times. The chain couples TRBV12-3 or TRBV12-4 to TRBJ2-6; D call uncertain. The CDR3 consists of 15 residues. V lost 6 bases to trimming and J lost 0 bases, with 9 bases between them. CDR3 in DNA: TGTGCCAGCAGGACGGGCCCCTCTGGGGCCAACGTCCTGACTTTC. Translated: CASRTGPSGANVLTF.

This clonotype was detected many times. This sequence joins TRBV4-2 and TRBJ2-7; perhaps TRBD2 as D (5 bases). Germline loops: CDR1 LGHNA, CDR2 YNFKEQ. CDR3 length: 15 amino acids. With 4 bases removed from V and 2 bases from J, the gap between germline ends came to 15 bases. The CDR3 sequence is CASSPEGGQPYEQYF. The CDR3 DNA reads TGTGCCAGCAGCCCAGAAGGAGGCCAACCCTACGAGCAGTACTTC.

This clonotype was counted ten times or more. The chain has TRBV7-9 and TRBJ1-2; 8 nucleotides agree with TRBD1. J lost 2 bases, V lost 5 bases, and 4 bases had no gene match. CDR3 length: 14 residues. The germline V gene has CDR1 SEHNR and CDR2 FQNEAQ (reference sequence). This CDR3 reads CASSPRQGNYGYTF. The DNA of the CDR3 is TGTGCCAGCAGCCCCCGACAGGGGAACTATGGCTACACCTTC.

V is TRBV29-1 and J is TRBJ1-2; D gene ambiguous. This CDR3 region has 13 residues. Germline loops: CDR1 SQVTM, CDR2 ANQGSEA. Trimming stripped 6 bases from V and 4 bases from J, with 15 bases between. The CDR3: CSVPRTGGYGYTF. The DNA for the CDR3 is TGCAGCGTCCCCCGAACGGGAGGCTATGGCTACACCTTC. Using reference TRBV29-1 and TRBJ1-2 for the parts outside the CDR3, the full variable domain is SAVISQKPSRDICQRGTSLTIQCQVDSQVTMMFWYRQQPGQSLTLIATANQGSEATYESGFVIDKFPISRPNLTFSTLTVSNMSPEDSSIYLCSVPRTGGYGYTFGSGTRLTVV.

This clonotype showed up many times. The V call is TRBV2, the J call TRBJ2-5; D may be TRBD1 (5 bases). The V and J ends lost 4 bases and 2 bases respectively, with 14 bases between them. The germline CDR1 and CDR2 sequences are SNHLY and FYNNEI. The CDR3 totals 15 residues. CDR3 loop: CASSAWNRLQETQYF. For the CDR3, the DNA is TGTGCCAGCAGTGCATGGAACAGGTTACAAGAGACCCAGTACTTC.

Many counts were recorded for this clonotype. The chain couples TRBV30 to TRBJ2-2, with TRBD2 identical over 10 bases. V was pared by 3 bases and J by 8 bases, with 6 bases of the junction left unmatched. The CDR3 loop spans 14 amino acids. From germline, CDR1 is GTSNPN and CDR2 SVGIG (reference sequence). For the CDR3, the DNA is TGTGCCTGGAGATGGACTAGCGGTGTGGGGGAGCTGTTTTTT. This encodes CAWRWTSGVGELFF.

The sample holds many counts of this clonotype. The rearrangement joins TRBV12-3 or TRBV12-4 to TRBJ2-5; D is perhaps TRBD1 or TRBD2 (5 bases each). CDR3 length: 16 amino acids. Trimming left V 4 bases short and J 2 bases short, with 17 bases between. The CDR3 coding sequence is TGTGCCAGCAGTTCCCACGTGGGGGACGGGCAAGAGACCCAGTACTTC. Encoded protein: CASSSHVGDGQETQYF.

CDR3 bases: TGTGCCAGCAGCTCCCTTCTCTCGGGGGCCAACGTCCTGACTTTC. Translation: CASSSLLSGANVLTF. The V and J genes are TRBV7-8 and TRBJ2-6, with D hard to call. Germline CDR1 and CDR2: SGHVS and FQNEAQ. The CDR3 loop spans 15 amino acids. Trimming cost V 4 bases and J 4 bases, with 11 bases left between them.

This clonotype was counted at least ten times. The chain links TRBV28 to TRBJ1-2; D not certain. In germline, CDR1 is MDHEN, CDR2 SYDVKM. V lost 7 bases and J lost 5, with 14 bases in between. This CDR3 has 13 residues. CDR3 DNA: TGTGCCAGCACCGCTCGGGGTGCATATGGCTACACCTTC. Its protein product is CASTARGAYGYTF.

This clonotype was found many times. This rearrangement joins TRBV27 to TRBJ2-1; no firm D call. The CDR3 totals 14 residues. V was pared by 3 bases and J by 12 bases, with 18 bases between. Germline values: CDR1 MNHEY, CDR2 SMNVEV (reference sequence). The chain's CDR3 is CASSFQDSSGGQFF. The CDR3 DNA follows: TGTGCCAGCAGTTTCCAAGACTCGAGTGGTGGGCAGTTCTTC.

This clonotype was counted ten times or more. The chain is built from TRBV11-2 and TRBJ1-2, with 8 bases that match TRBD1. From germline, CDR1 is SGHAT and CDR2 FQNNGV. The CDR3 length is 14 residues. The V segment lost 5 bases and the J segment 5 bases; nucleotides outside the gene matches: 7. The CDR3, as DNA: TGTGCCAGCAGCCCTGAGGACAGGGCTTATGGCTACACCTTC. It specifies CASSPEDRAYGYTF.

The table lists this clonotype with many counts. The V call is TRBV28, the J call TRBJ2-1; D unclear. Per the germline V gene, CDR1 is MDHEN and CDR2 is SYDVKM. The CDR3 is 12 residues long. The germline V and J ends were trimmed by 6 bases and 6 bases, with 9 bases remaining between them. Written as DNA, the CDR3 is TGTGCCAGCAGCGACCGCAGCAATGAGCAGTTCTTC. This codes for CASSDRSNEQFF.

The rearrangement links TRBV7-9 to TRBJ1-4; no clear D. The germline CDR1 and CDR2 sequences are SEHNR and FQNEAQ (reference sequence). The CDR3 is made up of 16 amino acids. V gave up 2 bases and J gave up 0 bases, with 10 bases separating them. CDR3 sequence: CASSLYDTPTNEKLFF. The CDR3 DNA reads as TGTGCCAGCAGCTTATACGACACCCCAACTAATGAAAAACTGTTTTTT.

This clonotype has ten or more counts. The CDR3 nucleotides read TGCGCCAGCAGCCACCCCGCAGGAAACACTGAAGCTTTCTTT. Its translation is CASSHPAGNTEAFF. The V call is TRBV5-1, the J call TRBJ1-1; D remains ambiguous. This CDR3 region has 14 residues. V was trimmed by 4 bases and J by 2 bases, leaving 12 bases between them. Per the germline V gene, CDR1 is SGHRS and CDR2 is YFSETQ.

CDR3 in DNA: TGCGCCAGCAGCTTGCCCGGCGCGACCTCACCCCTCCACTTT. Translated: CASSLPGATSPLHF. V is TRBV5-1 and J is TRBJ1-6; D is unresolved. From germline, CDR1 is SGHRS and CDR2 YFSETQ. Deletions cut 1 base from V and 10 bases from J, with 12 bases between. CDR3 length: 14 amino acids. The full variable domain, with the rest looked up from reference TRBV5-1 and TRBJ1-6, is KAGVTQTPRYLIKTRGQQVTLSCSPISGHRSVSWYQQTPGQGLQFLFEYFSETQRNKGNFPGRFSGRQFSNSRSEMNVSTLELGDSALYLCASSLPGATSPLHFGNGTRLTVT.

This chain joins TRBV11-2 and TRBJ1-4; maybe TRBD1 (5 bases). Trimming removed 6 bases at V and 7 bases at J, with 18 bases between. The CDR3 extends over 15 amino acids. Germline lookup yields CDR1 SGHAT and CDR2 FQNNGV. The DNA for the CDR3 is TGTGCCAGCAGTGGGACGAGGAGGGAAGGTGAAAAACTGTTTTTT. Translated: CASSGTRREGEKLFF.

This clonotype was counted ten times or more. The chain combines TRBV28 with TRBJ2-5, with 9 bases matching TRBD1. Germline CDR1 is MDHEN and CDR2 is SYDVKM. The J segment lost 4 bases and the V segment lost 4 bases, leaving 7 bases of the junction unmatched. CDR3 length: 15 amino acids. The DNA of the CDR3 is TGTGCCAGCAGTTATTACAGGGGGCAACGAGAGACCCAGTACTTC. Translation: CASSYYRGQRETQYF.

This clonotype was seen at least ten times. The gene calls are TRBV5-8 and TRBJ1-2, with D uncertain. V was cut by 7 bases and J by 4 bases, with 11 bases left in between. The CDR3 runs 12 residues. The germline CDR1 and CDR2 sequences are SGHTS and YDEGEE. CDR3 protein: CASRLALYGYTF. CDR3 bases: TGTGCCAGCCGATTGGCCCTCTATGGCTACACCTTC.

V usage is TRBV5-5 and J usage is TRBJ1-1; D is perhaps TRBD1 (6 bases). The CDR3 is 16 amino acids. Trimming took off 3 bases at V and 0 bases at J, with 15 bases between the two ends. Germline CDR1 reads SGHKS; CDR2 reads YYEKEE (reference sequence). This CDR3 is CASSSDNRVLNTEAFF. CDR3 nucleotide sequence: TGTGCCAGCAGCTCCGACAACAGGGTTTTGAACACTGAAGCTTTCTTT.

This clonotype has a handful of counts. The V call is TRBV11-2, the J call TRBJ2-4; 11 bases are shared with TRBD2. Looked up from germline, CDR1 is SGHAT and CDR2 is FQNNGV. The CDR3 is 15 amino acids. V was clipped by 1 base and J by 6 bases; unmatched bases: 2. CDR3 in DNA: TGTGCCAGCAGCTTAGGGGGACTAGCGGTAAACATTCAGTACTTC. This translates into CASSLGGLAVNIQYF.